The clone carrying this T cell receptor (beta chain) was detected ten times or more. This specimen comes from a study of T-cell reconstitution after alpha-beta-depleted transplantation in children. The CDR3 loop spans 17 amino acids. From germline, CDR1 is SGHTA and CDR2 FQGNSA. The V and J ends lost 1 base and 0 bases, in that order; junction bases with no gene match: 5. The authors prepared the TCRbeta library with unique molecular identifiers. TCRdb reprocessed the PCR reads with MiXCR, giving one entry per CDR3 protein. The table records approximately 200,000 distinct CDR3 sequences, approximately 6% of them present only once.

The chain has TRBV7-2 and TRBJ2-7, with 11 bases that match TRBD2. The material was PBMCs, obtained before TCRalphabeta/CD19-depleted stem cell transplant. The sequence derives from a girl under three years old with combined immunodeficiency, due to receive a stem cell transplant. The CDR3 region has the DNA TGTGCCAGCAGCTTAGGCGGGACTAGCGGTTACTCCTACGAGCAGTACTTC. Translated, it gives CASSLGGTSGYSYEQYF. Full variable domain (remainder filled in from reference TRBV7-2 and TRBJ2-7): GAGVSQSPSNKVTEKGKDVELRCDPISGHTALYWYRQSLGQGLEFLIYFQGNSAPDKSGLPSDRFSAERTGGSVSTLTIQRTQQEDSAVYLCASSLGGTSGYSYEQYFGPGTRLTVT.